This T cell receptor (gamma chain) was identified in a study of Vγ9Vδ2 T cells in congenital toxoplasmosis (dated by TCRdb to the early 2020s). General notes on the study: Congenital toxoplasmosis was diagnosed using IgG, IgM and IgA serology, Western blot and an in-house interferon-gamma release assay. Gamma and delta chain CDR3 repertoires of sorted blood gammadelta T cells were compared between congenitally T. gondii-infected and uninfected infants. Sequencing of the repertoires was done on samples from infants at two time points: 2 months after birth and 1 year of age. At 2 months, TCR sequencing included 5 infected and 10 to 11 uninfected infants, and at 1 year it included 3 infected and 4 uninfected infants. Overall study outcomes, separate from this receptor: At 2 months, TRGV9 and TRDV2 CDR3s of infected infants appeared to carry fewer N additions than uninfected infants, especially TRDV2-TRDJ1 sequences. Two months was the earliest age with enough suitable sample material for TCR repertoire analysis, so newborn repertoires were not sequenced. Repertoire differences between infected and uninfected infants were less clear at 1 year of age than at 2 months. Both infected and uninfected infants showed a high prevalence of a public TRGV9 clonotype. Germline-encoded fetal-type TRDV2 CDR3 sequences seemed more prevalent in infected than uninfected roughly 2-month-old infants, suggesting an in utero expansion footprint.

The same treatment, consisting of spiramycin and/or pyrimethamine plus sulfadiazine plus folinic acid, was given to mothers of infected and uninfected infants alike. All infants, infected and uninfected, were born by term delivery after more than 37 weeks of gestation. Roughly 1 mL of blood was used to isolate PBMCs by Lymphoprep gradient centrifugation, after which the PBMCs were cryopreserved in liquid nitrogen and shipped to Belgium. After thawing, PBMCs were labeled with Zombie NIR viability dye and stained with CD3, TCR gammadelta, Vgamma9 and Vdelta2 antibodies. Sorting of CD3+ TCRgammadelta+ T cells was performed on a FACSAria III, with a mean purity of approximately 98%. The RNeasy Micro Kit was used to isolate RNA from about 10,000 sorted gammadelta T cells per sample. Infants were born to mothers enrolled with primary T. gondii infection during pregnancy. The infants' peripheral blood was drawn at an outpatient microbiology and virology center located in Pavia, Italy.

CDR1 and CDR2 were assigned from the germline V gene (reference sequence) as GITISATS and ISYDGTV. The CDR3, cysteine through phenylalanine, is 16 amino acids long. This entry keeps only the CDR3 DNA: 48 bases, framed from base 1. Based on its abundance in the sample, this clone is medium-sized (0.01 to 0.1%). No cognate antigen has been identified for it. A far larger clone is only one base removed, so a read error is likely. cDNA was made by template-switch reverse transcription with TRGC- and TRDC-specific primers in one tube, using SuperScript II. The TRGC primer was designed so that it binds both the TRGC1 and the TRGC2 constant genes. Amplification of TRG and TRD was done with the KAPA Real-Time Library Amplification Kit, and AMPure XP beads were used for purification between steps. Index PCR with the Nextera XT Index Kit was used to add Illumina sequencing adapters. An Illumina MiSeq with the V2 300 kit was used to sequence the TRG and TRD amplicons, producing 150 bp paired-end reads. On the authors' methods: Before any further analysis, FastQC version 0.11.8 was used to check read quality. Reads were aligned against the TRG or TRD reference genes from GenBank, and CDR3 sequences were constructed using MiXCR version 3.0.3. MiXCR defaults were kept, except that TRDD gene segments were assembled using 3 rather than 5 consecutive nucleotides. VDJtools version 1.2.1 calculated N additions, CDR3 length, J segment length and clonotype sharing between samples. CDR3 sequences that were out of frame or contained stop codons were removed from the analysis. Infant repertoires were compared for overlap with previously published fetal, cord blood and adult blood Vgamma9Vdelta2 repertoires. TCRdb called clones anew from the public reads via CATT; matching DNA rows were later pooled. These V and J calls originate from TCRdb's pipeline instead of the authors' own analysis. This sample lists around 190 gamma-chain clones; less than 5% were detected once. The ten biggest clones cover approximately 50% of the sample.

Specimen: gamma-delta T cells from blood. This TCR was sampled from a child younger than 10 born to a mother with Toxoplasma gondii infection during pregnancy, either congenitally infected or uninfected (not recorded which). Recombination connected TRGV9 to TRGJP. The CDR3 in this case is CALGEVQELGKKIKVF. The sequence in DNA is TGTGCCTTGGGGGAGGTGCAAGAGTTGGGCAAAAAAATCAAGGTATTT.